A selection of T cell receptor beta chains follows, all from one sample in a study of naive and memory T cell subsets. TCRdb re-called the 5' RACE reads through MiXCR, storing one row per CDR3 protein. This sample has 55,000 to 65,000 distinct CDR3 sequences, with 8% to 9% found just once. Receptors were obtained from a female donor in good health. Both conserved end residues are part of each CDR3. Fields, in order: CDR3 protein, CDR3 DNA, D gene, clone size, CDR3 length, J gene, V gene. The D gene is left open where the match is weak. For some rows the clone size is stated as once, few or many, or as a class when expanded; others skip it.

CDR3aa: CASSTSGRNEQFF
CDR3nt: TGTGCCAGTAGTACTAGCGGGAGAAATGAGCAGTTCTTC
d_gene: TRBD2
abundance: -
len: 13
j_gene: TRBJ2-1
v_gene: TRBV19

CDR3aa: CASAINHNEQFF
CDR3nt: TGTGCCAGCGCGATAAATCACAATGAGCAGTTCTTC
d_gene: -
abundance: few
len: 12
j_gene: TRBJ2-1
v_gene: TRBV11-2

CDR3aa: CASSPGTTYEQYF
CDR3nt: TGTGCCAGCAGCCCGGGGACTACCTACGAGCAGTACTTC
d_gene: TRBD2
abundance: many
len: 13
j_gene: TRBJ2-7
v_gene: TRBV5-5

CDR3aa: CASSLEERDTQYF
CDR3nt: TGTGCCAGCAGCTTAGAAGAACGAGATACGCAGTATTTT
d_gene: -
abundance: few
len: 13
j_gene: TRBJ2-3
v_gene: TRBV11-2

CDR3aa: CASSFSRVTEAFF
CDR3nt: TGCGCCAGCAGCTTTTCAAGGGTCACTGAAGCTTTCTTT
d_gene: -
abundance: many
len: 13
j_gene: TRBJ1-1
v_gene: TRBV5-1

CDR3aa: CASSVDMDTQYF
CDR3nt: TGTGCCAGCAGCGTAGATATGGATACGCAGTATTTT
d_gene: -
abundance: few
len: 12
j_gene: TRBJ2-3
v_gene: TRBV9

CDR3aa: CASSQSHFYSYNEQFF
CDR3nt: TGTGCCAGCAGCCAATCGCACTTTTACTCCTACAATGAGCAGTTCTTC
d_gene: -
abundance: medium-sized
len: 16
j_gene: TRBJ2-1
v_gene: TRBV14

CDR3aa: CASSWPWTSLAYEQYF
CDR3nt: TGTGCCAGCAGCTGGCCCTGGACCTCGCTCGCCTACGAGCAGTACTTC
d_gene: -
abundance: -
len: 16
j_gene: TRBJ2-7
v_gene: TRBV5-6

CDR3aa: CSAPGTYEQYF
CDR3nt: TGCAGTGCCCCCGGCACCTACGAGCAGTACTTC
d_gene: -
abundance: many
len: 11
j_gene: TRBJ2-7
v_gene: TRBV20-1

CDR3aa: CASSLDRGHTEAFF
CDR3nt: TGTGCCAGCAGTCTAGACAGAGGGCACACTGAAGCTTTCTTT
d_gene: -
abundance: many
len: 14
j_gene: TRBJ1-1
v_gene: TRBV6-5

CDR3aa: CAWSGNGNRAFF
CDR3nt: TGTGCCTGGAGTGGTAACGGTAACAGAGCTTTCTTT
d_gene: -
abundance: -
len: 12
j_gene: TRBJ1-1
v_gene: TRBV30

CDR3aa: CASSPAQGAAYNSPLHF
CDR3nt: TGTGCCAGCTCACCGGCACAGGGGGCGGCCTATAATTCACCCCTCCACTTT
d_gene: TRBD1
abundance: few
len: 17
j_gene: TRBJ1-6
v_gene: TRBV18

CDR3aa: CASRSSGSESAQYF
CDR3nt: TGTGCCAGCAGGTCTAGCGGGTCGGAGAGTGCGCAGTATTTT
d_gene: TRBD2
abundance: many
len: 14
j_gene: TRBJ2-3
v_gene: TRBV3-1

CDR3aa: CASSSQGTGELFF
CDR3nt: TGTGCCAGCAGCTCTCAAGGCACCGGGGAGCTGTTTTTT
d_gene: -
abundance: few
len: 13
j_gene: TRBJ2-2
v_gene: TRBV7-9

CDR3aa: CASSPRGGDQETQYF
CDR3nt: TGTGCCAGCTCACCACGGGGCGGAGACCAAGAGACCCAGTACTTC
d_gene: -
abundance: few
len: 15
j_gene: TRBJ2-5
v_gene: TRBV18

CDR3aa: CASSSSNSPLHF
CDR3nt: TGTGCCAGCAGTTCCTCGAATTCACCCCTCCACTTT
d_gene: -
abundance: -
len: 12
j_gene: TRBJ1-6
v_gene: TRBV28

CDR3aa: CASSYKGGNQPQHF
CDR3nt: TGTGCCAGCAGTTATAAAGGGGGCAATCAGCCCCAGCATTTT
d_gene: -
abundance: many
len: 14
j_gene: TRBJ1-5
v_gene: TRBV6-6

CDR3aa: CSAGGQETQYF
CDR3nt: TGCAGCGCAGGGGGCCAAGAGACCCAGTACTTC
d_gene: TRBD1
abundance: -
len: 11
j_gene: TRBJ2-5
v_gene: TRBV29-1

CDR3aa: CASSPGQGNSNQPQHF
CDR3nt: TGTGCCAGCAGTCCAGGACAGGGGAATAGCAATCAGCCCCAGCATTTT
d_gene: -
abundance: many
len: 16
j_gene: TRBJ1-5
v_gene: TRBV21-1

CDR3aa: CASSSQSGIPNEQFF
CDR3nt: TGTGCCAGCTCCTCCCAAAGCGGGATACCAAATGAGCAGTTCTTC
d_gene: TRBD2
abundance: -
len: 15
j_gene: TRBJ2-1
v_gene: TRBV6-4

CDR3aa: CASSTQGYQETQYF
CDR3nt: TGTGCCAGCAGCACCCAGGGGTACCAAGAGACCCAGTACTTC
d_gene: -
abundance: -
len: 14
j_gene: TRBJ2-5
v_gene: TRBV9

CDR3aa: CASRVGENTIYF
CDR3nt: TGTGCCAGCCGCGTAGGCGAAAACACCATATATTTT
d_gene: -
abundance: few
len: 12
j_gene: TRBJ1-3
v_gene: TRBV2

CDR3aa: CASSFDLSGANVLTF
CDR3nt: TGTGCCAGCAGCTTCGACTTGTCTGGGGCCAACGTCCTGACTTTC
d_gene: -
abundance: many
len: 15
j_gene: TRBJ2-6
v_gene: TRBV7-2

CDR3aa: CARKHEGPSGANVLTF
CDR3nt: TGTGCCAGGAAGCATGAGGGGCCCTCTGGGGCCAACGTCCTGACTTTC
d_gene: -
abundance: few
len: 16
j_gene: TRBJ2-6
v_gene: TRBV2

CDR3aa: CASSPQEGQLSYGYTF
CDR3nt: TGTGCCAGCTCACCTCAAGAGGGGCAATTAAGCTATGGCTACACCTTC
d_gene: -
abundance: -
len: 16
j_gene: TRBJ1-2
v_gene: TRBV18

CDR3aa: CASRTGWSSYEQYF
CDR3nt: TGTGCCAGCAGGACAGGTTGGAGCTCCTACGAGCAGTACTTC
d_gene: -
abundance: many
len: 14
j_gene: TRBJ2-7
v_gene: TRBV6-5

CDR3aa: CASSQDRGLRKYF
CDR3nt: TGTGCCAGCAGCCAAGATCGGGGGTTGCGTAAGTACTTC
d_gene: -
abundance: few
len: 13
j_gene: TRBJ2-7
v_gene: TRBV14

CDR3aa: CASSTLRGRGTEAFF
CDR3nt: TGTGCCAGCAGTACACTCAGGGGGCGGGGGACTGAAGCTTTCTTT
d_gene: TRBD1
abundance: many
len: 15
j_gene: TRBJ1-1
v_gene: TRBV12-3/TRBV12-4

CDR3aa: CASSSKLPGNTEAFF
CDR3nt: TGTGCCAGCTCATCCAAACTCCCAGGGAACACTGAAGCTTTCTTT
d_gene: -
abundance: many
len: 15
j_gene: TRBJ1-1
v_gene: TRBV18

CDR3aa: CASRDRGDTQYF
CDR3nt: TGCGCCAGCCGAGACAGGGGTGATACGCAGTATTTT
d_gene: TRBD1
abundance: few
len: 12
j_gene: TRBJ2-3
v_gene: TRBV5-1

CDR3aa: CASSHGTSPDTQYF
CDR3nt: TGTGCCAGCAGTCACGGGACTAGCCCAGATACGCAGTATTTT
d_gene: TRBD2
abundance: -
len: 14
j_gene: TRBJ2-3
v_gene: TRBV28

CDR3aa: CAISDGGGDTDTQYF
CDR3nt: TGTGCCATCAGTGATGGCGGGGGGGACACGGATACGCAGTATTTT
d_gene: TRBD2
abundance: -
len: 15
j_gene: TRBJ2-3
v_gene: TRBV10-3

CDR3aa: CASSLNQGPRETQYF
CDR3nt: TGTGCCAGCAGTTTGAACCAAGGGCCCAGGGAGACCCAGTACTTC
d_gene: -
abundance: many
len: 15
j_gene: TRBJ2-5
v_gene: TRBV12-3/TRBV12-4

CDR3aa: CASSQDWAGASSSYNEQFF
CDR3nt: TGCGCCAGCAGCCAAGATTGGGCGGGGGCCTCTTCTTCCTACAATGAGCAGTTCTTC
d_gene: -
abundance: few
len: 19
j_gene: TRBJ2-1
v_gene: TRBV4-1

CDR3aa: CASIGTGTGSHTGELFF
CDR3nt: TGTGCCAGCATCGGGACCGGGACAGGGTCCCACACCGGGGAGCTGTTTTTT
d_gene: TRBD1
abundance: -
len: 17
j_gene: TRBJ2-2
v_gene: TRBV6-2/TRBV6-3

CDR3aa: CASSPRFGGEQYF
CDR3nt: TGTGCCAGCAGCCCGAGGTTCGGGGGGGAGCAGTACTTC
d_gene: TRBD2
abundance: -
len: 13
j_gene: TRBJ2-7
v_gene: TRBV2

CDR3aa: CSVTTGAETQYF
CDR3nt: TGCAGCGTTACGACAGGGGCAGAGACCCAGTACTTC
d_gene: TRBD1
abundance: -
len: 12
j_gene: TRBJ2-5
v_gene: TRBV29-1

CDR3aa: CASSLGGQTNNEQFF
CDR3nt: TGTGCCAGCAGTTTAGGGGGACAGACTAACAATGAGCAGTTCTTC
d_gene: TRBD1
abundance: few
len: 15
j_gene: TRBJ2-1
v_gene: TRBV12-3/TRBV12-4

CDR3aa: CAWVPQGAGLVGTEAFF
CDR3nt: TGTGCCTGGGTCCCACAGGGAGCGGGTTTGGTGGGCACTGAAGCTTTCTTT
d_gene: -
abundance: many
len: 17
j_gene: TRBJ1-1
v_gene: TRBV30

CDR3aa: CASSTPPDEQFF
CDR3nt: TGTGCCAGTAGTACCCCCCCGGATGAGCAGTTCTTC
d_gene: -
abundance: few
len: 12
j_gene: TRBJ2-1
v_gene: TRBV19

CDR3aa: CASSYSGQGVRLGTEAFF
CDR3nt: TGTGCCAGCAGTTACTCGGGACAGGGGGTCCGGTTGGGGACTGAAGCTTTCTTT
d_gene: TRBD1
abundance: -
len: 18
j_gene: TRBJ1-1
v_gene: TRBV6-6